The sequence of this T cell receptor beta chain was determined in a study of blood T cell repertoires in COVID-19. Across the study: COVID-19 samples, acute and convalescent, were from the United States, Italy and Spain. From T cells, B-cell-depleted T cells, or PBMCs came the material, which was cDNA or gDNA.

The CDR3 is 16 amino acids. Trimming pared 1 base from V and 4 bases from J, leaving 16 bases between. The germline V gene encodes CDR1 LGHNT and CDR2 FRNRAP. This clone was recorded once. In the original processing: By means of reference gene primer amplification, nucleated cell counts were estimated. Sequenced by immunoSEQ multiplex PCR; TCRdb stores in-frame clones only, minus some. Clone size and the V and J calls come from that table; the DNA yielded D and trimming. This table holds a few hundred thousand clones, 85% to 90% found once. Seattle's cohort entered during active infection and was followed longitudinally.

The source of this sequence is an older woman with COVID-19, enrolled during active disease. The V gene is TRBV12-5, the J gene TRBJ1-1; the D gene is possibly TRBD1 (5 bases). Input material: peripheral blood. Written as DNA, the CDR3 is TGTGCTAGTGGTTTGGGGCCGGGAGGGGTCGGCACTGAAGCTTTCTTT. It codes for CASGLGPGGVGTEAFF.